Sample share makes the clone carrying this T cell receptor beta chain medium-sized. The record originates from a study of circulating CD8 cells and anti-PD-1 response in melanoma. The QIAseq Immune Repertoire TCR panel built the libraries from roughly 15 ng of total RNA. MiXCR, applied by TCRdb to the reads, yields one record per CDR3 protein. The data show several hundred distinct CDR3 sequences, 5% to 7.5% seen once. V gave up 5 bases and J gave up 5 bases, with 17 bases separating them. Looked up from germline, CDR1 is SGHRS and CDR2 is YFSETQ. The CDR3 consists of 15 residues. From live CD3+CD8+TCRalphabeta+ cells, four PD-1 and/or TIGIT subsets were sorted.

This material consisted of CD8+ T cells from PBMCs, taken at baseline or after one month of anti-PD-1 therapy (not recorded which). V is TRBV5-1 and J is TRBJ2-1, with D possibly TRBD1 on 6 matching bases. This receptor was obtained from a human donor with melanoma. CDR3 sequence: CASRSNAGAHNEQFF. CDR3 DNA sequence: TGCGCCAGCAGGAGTAATGCAGGGGCCCACAATGAGCAGTTCTTC.